This TCR beta chain was documented in a study of beta chain features in type 1 diabetes. Broader study findings: There was a moderate but significant shortening of TCRB CDR3s in all four CD4+ subsets of Type 1 diabetes patients.

Expressed TCRB transcripts were sequenced because the entire RNA isolate underwent reverse transcription. Sequencing used immunoSEQ multiplex PCR; TCRdb keeps in-frame clones, though not all of them. The sample lists 600,000 to 750,000 clones, 9.5% to 15% seen once, with around 0.12% in the top ten. The trim removed 6 bases at V and 6 bases at J, leaving 1 base unmatched. The V gene's germline CDR1 is SQVTM and CDR2 ANQGSEA. This CDR3 comprises 12 residues. This clone showed up just a few times. Its antigen is currently unknown. This CDR3 is also generated by other DNA sequences in the sample. The TCR was taken from a man aged 30 to 39 with type 1 diabetes. Sequences were obtained from naive CD4+ T cells from blood. This chain joins TRBV29-1 and TRBJ1-4; TRBD1 matches at 10 bases. CDR3 sequence reads: CSVGTGDEKLFF. The CDR3, as DNA: TGCAGCGTCGGGACAGGGGATGAAAAACTGTTTTTT. Full variable domain (outside the CDR3, taken from reference TRBV29-1 and TRBJ1-4): SAVISQKPSRDICQRGTSLTIQCQVDSQVTMMFWYRQQPGQSLTLIATANQGSEATYESGFVIDKFPISRPNLTFSTLTVSNMSPEDSSIYLCSVGTGDEKLFFGSGTQLSVL.